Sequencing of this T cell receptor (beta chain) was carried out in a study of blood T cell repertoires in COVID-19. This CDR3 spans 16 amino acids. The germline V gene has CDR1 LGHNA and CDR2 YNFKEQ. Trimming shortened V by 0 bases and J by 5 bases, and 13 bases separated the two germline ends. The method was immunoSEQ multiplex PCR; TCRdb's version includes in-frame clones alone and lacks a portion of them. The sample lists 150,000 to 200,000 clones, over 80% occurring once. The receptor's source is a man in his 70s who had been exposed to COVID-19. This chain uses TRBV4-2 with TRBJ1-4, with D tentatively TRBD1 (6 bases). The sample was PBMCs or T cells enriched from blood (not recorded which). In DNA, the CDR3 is TGTGCCAGCAGCCAAGATCCGGGCAGGGGCAATGAAAAACTGTTTTTT. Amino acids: CASSQDPGRGNEKLFF.